This TCR beta chain appears in the sequencing data of a study of blood T cell repertoires in COVID-19. Study-level background: Italy, Spain and the United States were the sources of the convalescent and acute COVID-19 samples.

This CDR3 has 14 residues. The trim removed 6 bases at V and 0 bases at J, leaving 3 bases unmatched. The V gene's germline CDR1 is MDHEN and CDR2 SYDVKM. In the study's own analysis: By means of reference gene primer amplification, nucleated cell counts were estimated. The method was immunoSEQ multiplex PCR; TCRdb's version includes in-frame clones alone and lacks a portion of them. V, J and clone size derive from that table, while D and trimming were established from the DNA sequence. The data contain about 22,000 clones, about 80% of them singletons. Sequencing was carried out using peripheral blood. The clonotype comes from a man aged 65-85 years with acute or convalescent COVID-19. The chain couples TRBV28 to TRBJ2-7, with 9 bases matching TRBD2. CDR3 bases: TGTGCCAGCAGGAGTAGCGGGGGCTCCTACGAGCAGTACTTC. It specifies CASRSSGGSYEQYF.